This TCR beta chain is from a study of beta chain features in type 1 diabetes. Turning to the study itself: Investigators examined approximately 100,000,000 sorted cells across all samples. Study findings and constraints: For Type 1 diabetes patients, all four CD4+ subsets carried TCRB CDR3s that were moderately but significantly shorter. At VDJ recombination sites, type 1 diabetes patients had fewer insertions and more deleted nucleotides.

For this clone: Its antigen is still unknown.

There was one heparinised blood draw per donor, averaging roughly 110 mL. Expressed TCRB transcripts were sequenced, since all the RNA that had been isolated was reverse transcribed. TCRdb's copy holds only in-frame clones and misses some; the assay was immunoSEQ multiplex PCR. The table has hundreds of thousands of clones, approximately 16% seen once. The sequence was collected from a man between 18 and 29 years old with type 1 diabetes. Sequenced input: naive CD4+ T cells from blood.

The CDR3 protein is CASTPGLAGTYEQYF. The CDR3 nucleotides are TGTGCCAGCACCCCGGGACTAGCGGGGACCTACGAGCAGTACTTC. This sequence joins TRBV6-5 and TRBJ2-7, with 13 bases aligning to TRBD2. Losses at the gene ends were 7 bases for V and 2 bases for J; bases not matched to a gene: 5. Germline assignment: CDR1 MNHEY and CDR2 SVGAGI. CDR3 length equals 15 residues.